The present TCR beta chain was sequenced within a study of blood T cell repertoires in COVID-19. Across the whole study: T cells, B-cell-depleted T cells, or PBMCs supplied cDNA or gDNA.

The CDR3 extends over 16 amino acids. The germline V gene has CDR1 SGHRS and CDR2 YFSETQ. V was trimmed by 0 bases and J by 1 base, leaving 10 bases between them. In the source study's methods: Estimated nucleated cell counts came from reference gene primer amplification. TCRdb keeps only in-frame clones here, not all; method: immunoSEQ multiplex PCR. That table furnishes V, J and clone size, whereas the DNA furnished D and trimming. The sample consists of about 160,000 clones, about 80% of them appearing once. This clone came up a few times. The chain links TRBV5-1 to TRBJ2-2; a weak D match, TRBD1 (5 bases). The sequence derives from a man between 65 and 79 years old who had recovered from COVID-19. Sequenced: peripheral blood. CDR3 bases: TGCGCCAGCAGCTTGGCCCAGGGCATGAACACCGGGGAGCTGTTTTTT. Translation gives CASSLAQGMNTGELFF.